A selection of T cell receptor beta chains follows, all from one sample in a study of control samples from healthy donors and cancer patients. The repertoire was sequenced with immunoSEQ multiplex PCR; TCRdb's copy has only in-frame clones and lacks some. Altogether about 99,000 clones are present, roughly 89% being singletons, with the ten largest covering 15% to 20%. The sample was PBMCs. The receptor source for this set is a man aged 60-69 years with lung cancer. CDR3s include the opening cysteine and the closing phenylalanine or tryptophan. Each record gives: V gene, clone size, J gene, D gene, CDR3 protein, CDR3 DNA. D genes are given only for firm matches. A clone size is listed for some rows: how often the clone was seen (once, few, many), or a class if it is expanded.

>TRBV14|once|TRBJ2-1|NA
CASSSGSNNEQFF
TGTGCCAGCAGCTCTGGATCTAACAATGAGCAGTTCTTC
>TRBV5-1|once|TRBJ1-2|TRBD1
CASSLHGTDLNYGYTF
TGCGCCAGCAGCTTACATGGGACAGATCTTAACTATGGCTACACCTTC
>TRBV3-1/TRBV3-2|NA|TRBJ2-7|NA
CASSLRPGPPYEQYF
TGTGCCAGCAGCCTTCGTCCCGGACCGCCCTACGAGCAGTACTTC
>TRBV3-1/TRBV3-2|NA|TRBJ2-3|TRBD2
CASSQWTSGGTDTQYF
TGTGCCAGCAGCCAATGGACTAGCGGAGGCACAGATACGCAGTATTTT
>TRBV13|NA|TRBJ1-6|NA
CASSLGGEANSPLHF
TGTGCCAGCAGCTTAGGCGGGGAAGCTAATTCACCCCTCCACTTT
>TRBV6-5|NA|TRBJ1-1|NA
CASNPTGLEGTEAFF
TGTGCCAGCAATCCTACAGGGTTGGAGGGCACTGAAGCTTTCTTT
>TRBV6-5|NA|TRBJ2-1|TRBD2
CASGSGSPYNEQFF
TGTGCCAGCGGAAGCGGGAGCCCCTACAATGAGCAGTTCTTC
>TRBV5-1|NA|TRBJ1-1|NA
CASSPATGIEAFF
TGCGCCAGCAGCCCCGCCACGGGGATAGAAGCTTTCTTT
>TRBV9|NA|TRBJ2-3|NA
CASSADTDTQYF
TGTGCCAGCAGCGCCGATACAGATACGCAGTATTTT
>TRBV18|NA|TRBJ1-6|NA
CASSPSTSNNSPLHF
TGTGCCAGCTCACCTTCCACTTCCAATAATTCACCCCTCCACTTT
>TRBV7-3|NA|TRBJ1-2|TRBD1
CASSPQTGTANYGYTF
TGTGCCAGCAGCCCTCAAACCGGGACAGCCAACTATGGCTACACCTTC
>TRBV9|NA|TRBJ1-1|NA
CASSEGTVEAFF
TGTGCCAGCAGCGAAGGGACCGTAGAAGCTTTCTTT
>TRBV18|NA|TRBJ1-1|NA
CASSLEFNTEAFF
TGTGCCAGCTCACTTGAATTCAACACTGAAGCTTTCTTT
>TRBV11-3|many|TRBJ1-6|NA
CASSLKDSPLHF
TGTGCCAGCAGCCTCAAGGATTCACCCCTCCACTTT
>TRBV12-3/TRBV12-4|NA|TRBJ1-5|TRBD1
CASRTGANQPQHF
TGTGCCAGCAGGACAGGGGCGAATCAGCCCCAGCATTTT
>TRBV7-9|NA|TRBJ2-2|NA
CASSPPLANTGELFF
TGTGCCAGCAGCCCCCCTTTAGCGAACACCGGGGAGCTGTTTTTT
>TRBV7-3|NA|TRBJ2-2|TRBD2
CASSSLIAGGLTGELFF
TGTGCCAGCAGCTCCCTAATAGCGGGGGGTCTTACCGGGGAGCTGTTTTTT
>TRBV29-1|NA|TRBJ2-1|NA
CSVVRGVSYNEQFF
TGCAGCGTTGTGAGGGGGGTCTCCTACAATGAGCAGTTCTTC
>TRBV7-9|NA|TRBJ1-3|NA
CASSPRTAGSSGNTIYF
TGTGCCAGCAGCCCTAGGACGGCCGGTAGCTCTGGAAACACCATATATTTT
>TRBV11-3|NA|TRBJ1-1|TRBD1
CASSLRGTVNTEAFF
TGTGCCAGCAGCTTAAGGGGGACAGTGAACACTGAAGCTTTCTTT
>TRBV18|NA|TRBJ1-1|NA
CASSQGRWDEAFF
TGTGCCAGCTCGCAAGGAAGATGGGATGAAGCTTTCTTT
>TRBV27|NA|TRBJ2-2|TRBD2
CATSSQTRGGRTGELFF
TGTGCCACCAGTTCACAAACGCGGGGGGGCCGGACCGGGGAGCTGTTTTTT
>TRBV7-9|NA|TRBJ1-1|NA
CASSLVGNTEAFF
TGTGCCAGCAGCTTAGTAGGGAACACTGAAGCTTTCTTT
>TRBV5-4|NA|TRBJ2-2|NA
CASSLKSRNTGELFF
TGTGCCAGCAGCTTGAAGAGTAGGAACACCGGGGAGCTGTTTTTT
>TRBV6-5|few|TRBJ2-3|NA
CATARQLTWDTQYF
TGTGCCACCGCTCGGCAACTTACTTGGGATACGCAGTATTTT
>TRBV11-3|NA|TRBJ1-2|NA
CASSLGGWDYGYTF
TGTGCCAGCAGCTTAGGAGGGTGGGACTATGGCTACACCTTC
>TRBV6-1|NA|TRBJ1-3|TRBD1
CASYTGEGTIYF
TGTGCCAGTTATACAGGGGAGGGCACCATATATTTT
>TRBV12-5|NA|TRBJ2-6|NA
CASGLAPGQSAANVLTF
TGTGCTAGTGGTTTGGCCCCCGGACAGAGTGCAGCCAACGTCCTGACTTTC
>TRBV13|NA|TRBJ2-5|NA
CASSLKGSGGGRGETQYF
TGTGCCAGCAGCTTAAAGGGGAGCGGAGGGGGCAGGGGAGAGACCCAGTACTTC
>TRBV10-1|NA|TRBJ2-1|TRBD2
CASSHRTGGSNEQFF
TGCGCCAGCAGTCATCGAACCGGGGGGTCCAATGAGCAGTTCTTC
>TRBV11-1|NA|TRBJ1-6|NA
CASSTVIYNSPLHF
TGTGCCAGCAGCACTGTCATCTATAATTCACCCCTCCACTTT
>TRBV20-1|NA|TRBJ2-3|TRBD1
CSASTGGDADTQYF
TGCAGTGCTAGTACAGGGGGTGACGCAGATACGCAGTATTTT
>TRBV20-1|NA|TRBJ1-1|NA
CSRQANTEAFF
TGCAGTAGACAGGCGAACACTGAAGCTTTCTTT
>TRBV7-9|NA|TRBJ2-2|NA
CASSLAIHTGELFF
TGTGCCAGCAGCTTAGCGATTCACACCGGGGAGCTGTTTTTT